The 31 T cell receptor beta chains listed next were all sequenced from one sample in a study of blood T cell repertoires in COVID-19. Assay used: immunoSEQ multiplex PCR; TCRdb lists only in-frame clones, some missing. Of about 250,000 clones listed, around 86% are singletons. The sequenced sample consisted of peripheral blood. These TCRs come from an older woman who had recovered from COVID-19.

The rearrangement links TRBV20-1 to TRBJ2-1; D is undetermined. The length of the CDR3 is 10 residues. Germline CDR1 is DFQATT and CDR2 is SNEGSKA (reference sequence). V was trimmed by 7 bases and J by 4 bases, leaving 5 bases between them. The CDR3 coding sequence is TGCAGTGGACTGTACAATGAGCAGTTCTTC. Encoded protein: CSGLYNEQFF.

This clone has a single count. The chain has TRBV9 and TRBJ2-5, with D perhaps matching TRBD1 (6 bases). V lost 0 bases, J lost 3 bases, and 9 bases lay in between. CDR1 is SGDLS and CDR2 is YYNGEE in the germline V gene. The CDR3 loop spans 14 amino acids. Here the CDR3 DNA reads TGTGCCAGCAGCGTAGGGGACACTAAAGAGACCCAGTACTTC. Translation gives CASSVGDTKETQYF.

This chain connects TRBV21-1 to TRBJ1-6; the D call of TRBD1 is as the table states it, not checked on the DNA. TRBV21-1 is tagged as a pseudogene. This CDR3 is 14 amino acids long. The CDR3 loop is CASRCGLENSPLHF. As DNA, the CDR3 is TGTGCCAGCAGGTGTGGGCTCGAAAATTCACCCCTCCACTTT.

The chain recombines TRBV3-1 (or the pseudogene TRBV3-2) with TRBJ1-2; D remains ambiguous. The CDR3 is 12 residues long. The germline CDR1 and CDR2 sequences are LGHDT and YNNKEL (reference sequence). V was trimmed by 5 bases and J by 3 bases, leaving 7 bases between them. The CDR3 DNA reads as TGTGCCAGCAGCACAGTCGACTATGGCTACACCTTC. It is translated as CASSTVDYGYTF.

The table lists this clone with a count of one. J is TRBJ1-1 and V is TRBV5-1; D gene ambiguous. V shed 0 bases and J shed 4 bases, with 13 bases lying between them. CDR3 length: 15 residues. The germline gives CDR1 SGHRS, CDR2 YFSETQ. The CDR3 reads CASSLAPTGGTEAFF. The CDR3, as DNA: TGCGCCAGCAGCTTGGCCCCTACGGGTGGCACTGAAGCTTTCTTT.

The chain couples TRBV27 to TRBJ1-6; TRBD1 might be the D (5 bases). Between the trimmed V and J ends, which lost 3 bases and 9 bases, there was a span of 12 bases. The CDR3 consists of 14 residues. The germline CDR1 and CDR2 sequences are MNHEY and SMNVEV (reference sequence). CDR3 coding DNA: TGTGCCAGCAGTTTCCGGACATCCTCTTCACCCCTCCACTTT. It is translated as CASSFRTSSSPLHF.

The CDR3 sequence: CASSPIQGPPYEQYF. In nucleotides, the CDR3 is TGTGCCAGCAGCCCGATACAGGGTCCCCCTTACGAGCAGTACTTC. The rearrangement links TRBV7-2 to TRBJ2-7; D is perhaps TRBD1 (6 bases). CDR3 length: 15 residues. Trimming took 5 bases from V and 4 from J, leaving 18 bases between them. Germline loops: CDR1 SGHTA, CDR2 FQGNSA. The full variable domain, rest sourced from reference TRBV7-2 and TRBJ2-7, is GAGVSQSPSNKVTEKGKDVELRCDPISGHTALYWYRQSLGQGLEFLIYFQGNSAPDKSGLPSDRFSAERTGGSVSTLTIQRTQQEDSAVYLCASSPIQGPPYEQYFGPGTRLTVT.

This chain links TRBV4-3 with TRBJ2-7; D is perhaps TRBD1 (6 bases). V was cut by 3 bases and J by 3 bases, with 18 bases left in between. The germline gives CDR1 LGHNA, CDR2 YSLEER. The CDR3 is 16 amino acids. The CDR3 DNA follows: TGCGCCAGCAGCCAGGGACCCGGACAGACGGGCTACGAGCAGTACTTC. Amino acid sequence: CASSQGPGQTGYEQYF.

The chain is built from TRBV10-3 and TRBJ2-7, with D tentatively TRBD1 (5 bases). This CDR3 contains 14 residues. V was shortened by 4 bases and J by 1 base, with 11 bases between the two germline ends. Germline lookup yields CDR1 ENHRY and CDR2 SYGVKD. CDR3 region: CAISGQGVSYEQYF. Here the CDR3 DNA reads TGTGCCATCAGTGGGCAGGGTGTTTCCTACGAGCAGTACTTC.

This clone was found once. The chain uses TRBV18 and TRBJ1-2; 8 nucleotides line up with TRBD1. Trimming took 2 bases from V and 1 from J; bases not matched to a gene: 12. This CDR3 contains 18 residues. Germline V gene sequence: CDR1 KGHSH, CDR2 LQKENI. In nucleotides, the CDR3 is TGTGCCAGCTCACCAGGACAGGGTTCCCCTCTTCTTAACTATGGCTACACCTTC. It yields the protein CASSPGQGSPLLNYGYTF. The complete variable domain, with remaining parts taken from reference TRBV18 and TRBJ1-2, reads NAGVMQNPRHLVRRRGQEARLRCSPMKGHSHVYWYRQLPEEGLKFMVYLQKENIIDESGMPKERFSAEFPKEGPSILRIQQVVRGDSAAYFCASSPGQGSPLLNYGYTFGSGTRLTVV.

The chain uses TRBV28 and TRBJ1-2; 9 bases line up with TRBD1. From germline, CDR1 is MDHEN and CDR2 SYDVKM. The CDR3 runs 16 residues. The ends lost 3 bases at V and 1 base at J; junction bases unmatched: 6. The CDR3 sequence is CASSFSGTGINYGYTF. The CDR3 DNA reads TGTGCCAGCAGTTTTTCCGGGACAGGGATTAACTATGGCTACACCTTC.

The chain carries TRBV7-9 and TRBJ1-3; 7 nucleotides line up with TRBD1. Germline CDR1 and CDR2: SEHNR and FQNEAQ (reference sequence). The CDR3 is made up of 14 amino acids. V lost 3 bases to trimming and J lost 4 bases; unmatched junction nucleotides: 3. Here the CDR3 DNA reads TGTGCCAGCAGCTTTGACAGGGACGGAAACACCATATATTTT. Translating gives CASSFDRDGNTIYF.

This clone occurred a few times. This chain joins TRBV7-8 and TRBJ1-2; 9 bases align to TRBD1. This CDR3 has 15 residues. CDR1 SGHVS and CDR2 FQNEAQ come from the germline V gene. V was pared by 4 bases and J by 4 bases, with 7 bases of the junction left unmatched. CDR3 sequence: CASSSQGANFYGYTF. CDR3 nucleotide sequence: TGTGCCAGCAGCTCACAGGGGGCTAATTTCTATGGCTACACCTTC. The full variable domain, its missing parts supplied by reference TRBV7-8 and TRBJ1-2, is GAGVSQSPRYKVAKRGQDVALRCDPISGHVSLFWYQQALGQGPEFLTYFQNEAQLDKSGLPSDRFFAERPEGSVSTLKIQRTQQEDSAVYLCASSSQGANFYGYTFGSGTRLTVV.

This clone appeared once. The chain is built from TRBV9 and TRBJ1-6, with 7 positions matching TRBD1. The V gene end was trimmed by 2 bases and the J gene end by 12 bases; junction bases not matched to a gene: 5. The CDR3 spans 13 residues. CDR1 and CDR2 from the germline V gene are SGDLS and YYNGEE. CDR3 sequence (DNA): TGTGCCAGCAGCGTCCAGGGGGTGGAACCCCTCCACTTT. Protein product: CASSVQGVEPLHF. Full variable domain (rest looked up from reference TRBV9 and TRBJ1-6): DSGVTQTPKHLITATGQRVTLRCSPRSGDLSVYWYQQSLDQGLQFLIQYYNGEERAKGNILERFSAQQFPDLHSELNLSSLELGDSALYFCASSVQGVEPLHFGNGTRLTVT.

This chain joins TRBV2 and TRBJ1-5, with unresolved D. V lost 4 bases and J 0 bases, leaving 10 bases between the germline ends. The germline V gene has CDR1 SNHLY and CDR2 FYNNEI. The CDR3 is made up of 15 amino acids. The CDR3: CASSVGQASNQPQHF. Here the CDR3 DNA reads TGTGCCAGCAGTGTTGGCCAGGCTAGCAATCAGCCCCAGCATTTT.

This chain uses TRBV9 with TRBJ1-6; perhaps TRBD1 as D (5 bases). Trimming took off 3 bases at V and 10 bases at J, with 17 bases between the two ends. CDR3 length: 15 residues. Germline CDR1 and CDR2: SGDLS and YYNGEE. DNA of the CDR3: TGTGCCAGCAGCGGGAGGGGATCAGGTGAATCACCCCTCCACTTT. This encodes CASSGRGSGESPLHF.

CDR3 in DNA: TGCAGCGTGACAGGGGGCTCTCTCTCTGGGGCCAACGTCCTGACTTTC. It yields the protein CSVTGGSLSGANVLTF. The chain has TRBV29-1 and TRBJ2-6; 10 positions agree with TRBD1. CDR1 SQVTM and CDR2 ANQGSEA come from the germline V gene. Trimming at V came to 6 bases and at J to 0 bases, leaving 5 bases not matched to a gene. The CDR3 totals 16 residues.

The chain has TRBV7-9 and TRBJ2-5; TRBD2 is a possible D gene (5 bases). CDR1 is SEHNR, CDR2 FQNEAQ, per germline (reference sequence). The CDR3 runs to 13 residues. Deletions cut 6 bases from V and 5 bases from J, with 13 bases between. The CDR3, as DNA: TGTGCCAGCAGGAACTCCGGCGGGGAGACCCAGTACTTC. It translates to CASRNSGGETQYF.

The CDR3 region is CASSAGQGPNSPLHF. In DNA, the CDR3 is TGTGCCAGCAGCGCAGGACAGGGCCCTAATTCACCCCTCCACTTT. The rearrangement uses TRBV9 and TRBJ1-6, with 8 positions matching TRBD1. CDR1 and CDR2 (germline): SGDLS, YYNGEE. The CDR3 runs 15 residues. The V segment lost 3 bases and the J segment 6 bases; nucleotides outside the gene matches: 5.

Here the CDR3 DNA reads TGCGCCAGCAGCTTGGTACCAGGTATTGGGGAGCTGTTTTTT. Translation: CASSLVPGIGELFF. The gene calls are TRBV5-1 and TRBJ2-2; D is unresolved. The CDR3 extends over 14 amino acids. V lost 0 bases and J lost 8, with 11 bases in between. The V gene's germline CDR1 is SGHRS and CDR2 YFSETQ.

The rearrangement uses TRBV2 and TRBJ2-3, with 9 bases fitting TRBD2. CDR3 length equals 20 residues. Trimming cost V 6 bases and J 2 bases; bases outside gene matches: 21. Looked up from germline, CDR1 is SNHLY and CDR2 is FYNNEI. The CDR3 loop is CASSRRGAGGRVPVTDTQYF. DNA for the CDR3: TGTGCCAGCAGCCGAAGAGGAGCGGGGGGACGGGTGCCGGTCACAGATACGCAGTATTTT.

This chain joins TRBV6-5 and TRBJ1-2; possibly TRBD1 for D (6 bases). CDR1 and CDR2 from the germline V gene are MNHEY and SVGAGI. Between the trimmed V and J ends, which lost 6 bases and 4 bases, there was a span of 15 bases. The CDR3 spans 14 residues. CDR3 sequence: CASSPKGESYGYTF. In DNA, the CDR3 is TGTGCCAGCAGCCCCAAGGGGGAGAGCTATGGCTACACCTTC.

V is TRBV6-5 and J is TRBJ2-7, with D perhaps TRBD1 (5 bases). V was trimmed by 2 bases and J by 0 bases, leaving 11 bases between them. Germline loops: CDR1 MNHEY, CDR2 SVGAGI. This CDR3 contains 15 residues. Written as DNA, the CDR3 is TGTGCCAGCAGTTACGTGACAGATCGCTCCTACGAGCAGTACTTC. Amino acids: CASSYVTDRSYEQYF.

This chain uses TRBV3-1 (or the pseudogene TRBV3-2) with TRBJ2-2; 9 nucleotides match TRBD1. The CDR3 is 15 amino acids. Per the germline V gene, CDR1 is LGHDT and CDR2 is YNNKEL (reference sequence). The V and J ends lost 5 bases and 6 bases, in that order; junction bases with no gene match: 7. CDR3 loop: CASSGRTGAAGELFF. In nucleotides, the CDR3 is TGTGCCAGCAGCGGACGGACAGGGGCCGCCGGGGAGCTGTTTTTT.

V usage is TRBV19 and J usage is TRBJ2-7; 7 bases align to TRBD1. The junction had 3 bases not matched to a gene; V was cut back by 4 bases and J by 0 bases. Germline CDR1 reads LNHDA; CDR2 reads SQIVND (reference sequence). The CDR3 contains 14 residues. The CDR3 is CASSSRQGSYEQYF. CDR3 bases: TGTGCCAGTAGTAGCCGACAGGGCTCCTACGAGCAGTACTTC.

V usage is TRBV11-3 and J usage is TRBJ2-4; TRBD1 aligns across 8 bases. CDR3 length: 19 amino acids. Trimming at V came to 5 bases and at J to 4 bases, leaving 19 bases not matched to a gene. CDR1 is SGHNT and CDR2 is YENEEA in the germline V gene. CDR3 region: CASSPDRGYGADKKNIQYF. For the CDR3, the DNA is TGTGCCAGCAGCCCCGACAGGGGCTACGGGGCCGATAAGAAAAACATTCAGTACTTC.

The rearrangement uses TRBV2 and TRBJ2-2; 7 positions match TRBD1. This CDR3 comprises 14 residues. V lost 4 bases, J lost 3 bases, and 2 bases stayed unmatched. The germline gives CDR1 SNHLY, CDR2 FYNNEI. The CDR3 bases are TGTGCCAGCAGTGGGGACAGAGACACCGGGGAGCTGTTTTTT. Translation: CASSGDRDTGELFF.

This clone was recorded a few times. The rearrangement links TRBV12-5 to TRBJ1-2; the D gene is possibly TRBD1 (5 bases). This CDR3 contains 13 residues. V was shortened by 1 base and J by 5 bases, with 8 bases between the two germline ends. The germline CDR1 and CDR2 sequences are LGHNT and FRNRAP. CDR3 coding DNA: TGTGCTAGTGGTTTGGGGGGCCTATATGGCTACACCTTC. Its translation is CASGLGGLYGYTF.

The CDR3 region is CASSSRDRVTETQYF. CDR3 coding DNA: TGTGCCAGCAGTTCCCGGGACAGGGTGACAGAGACCCAGTACTTC. The chain couples TRBV7-9 to TRBJ2-5, with TRBD1 matching 9 bases. The germline gives CDR1 SEHNR, CDR2 FQNEAQ (reference sequence). Trimming cost V 6 bases and J 4 bases; bases outside gene matches: 9. CDR3 length equals 15 residues.

The chain is built from TRBV18 and TRBJ1-6; D not certain. The CDR3 has 12 amino acids. Germline V gene sequence: CDR1 KGHSH, CDR2 LQKENI. The V and J ends lost 9 bases and 5 bases respectively, with 8 bases between them. This CDR3 reads CASSSNNSPLHF. The CDR3, as DNA: TGTGCCAGTAGCTCGAATAATTCACCCCTCCACTTT.

With regard to this clone: Its ends do not fully match the called genes, so a read error is possible. The gene calls are TRBV28 and TRBJ1-4; no reliable D call. The V gene's germline CDR1 is MDHEN and CDR2 SYDVKM. CDR3 length: 12 residues. The CDR3 DNA is TGTGCCAGCGGTTTTTTAGTCGGAAAACTGTTTTTT. Translation: CASGFLVGKLFF. Together with reference TRBV28 and TRBJ1-4, the CDR3 gives the full variable domain: DVKVTQSSRYLVKRTGEKVFLECVQDMDHENMFWYRQDPGLGLRLIYFSYDVKMKEKGDIPEGYSVSREKKERFSLILESASTNQTSMYLCASGFLVGKLFFGSGTQLSVL.